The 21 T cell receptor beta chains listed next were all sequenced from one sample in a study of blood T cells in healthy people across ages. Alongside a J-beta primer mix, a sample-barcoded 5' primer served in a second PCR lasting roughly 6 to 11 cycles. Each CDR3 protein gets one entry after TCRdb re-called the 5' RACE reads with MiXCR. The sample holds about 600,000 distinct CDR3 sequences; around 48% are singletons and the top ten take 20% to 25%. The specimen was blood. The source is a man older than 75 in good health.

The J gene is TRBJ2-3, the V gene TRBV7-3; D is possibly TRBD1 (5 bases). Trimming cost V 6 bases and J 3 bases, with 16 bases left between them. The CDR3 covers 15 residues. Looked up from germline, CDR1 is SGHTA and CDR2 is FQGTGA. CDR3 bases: TGTGCCAGCAGGATGACAGATGGGCGGACAGATACGCAGTATTTT. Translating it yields CASRMTDGRTDTQYF.

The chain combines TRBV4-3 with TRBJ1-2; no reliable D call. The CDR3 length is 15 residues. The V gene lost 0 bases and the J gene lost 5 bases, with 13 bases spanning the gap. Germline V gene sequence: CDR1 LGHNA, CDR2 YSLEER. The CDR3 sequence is CASSQDGRNSYGYTF. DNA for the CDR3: TGCGCCAGCAGCCAAGACGGACGGAACTCTTATGGCTACACCTTC.

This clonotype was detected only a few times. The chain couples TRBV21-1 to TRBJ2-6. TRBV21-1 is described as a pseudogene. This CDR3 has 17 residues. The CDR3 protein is CASSKVSRTSGANVLTF. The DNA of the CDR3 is TGTGCCAGCAGCAAAGTTAGCAGAACATCTGGGGCCAACGTCCTGACTTTC.

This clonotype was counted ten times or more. In DNA form, the CDR3 reads TGTGCCAGCAGAACGGGACAGGGCTTGTCTGGGGCCAACGTCCTGACTTTC. Translation gives CASRTGQGLSGANVLTF. V is TRBV6-1 and J is TRBJ2-6; 9 positions agree with TRBD1. This CDR3 region has 17 residues. J gave up 1 base and V 6 bases, and 7 bases lay outside the gene matches. Germline values: CDR1 MNHNS, CDR2 SASEGT.

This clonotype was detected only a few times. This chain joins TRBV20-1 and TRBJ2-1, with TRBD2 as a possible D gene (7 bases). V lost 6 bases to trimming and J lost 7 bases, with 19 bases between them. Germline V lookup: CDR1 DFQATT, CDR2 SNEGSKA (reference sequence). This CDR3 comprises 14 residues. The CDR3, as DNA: TGCAGTGCCAACTCGGGGGGCCGATTAAATGAGCAGTTCTTC. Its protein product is CSANSGGRLNEQFF.

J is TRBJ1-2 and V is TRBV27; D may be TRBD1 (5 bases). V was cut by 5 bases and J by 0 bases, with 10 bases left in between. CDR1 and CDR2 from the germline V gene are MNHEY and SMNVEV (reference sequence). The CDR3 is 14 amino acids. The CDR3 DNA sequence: TGTGCCAGCAGTCTGGGGCTTTCTAACTATGGCTACACCTTC. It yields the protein CASSLGLSNYGYTF.

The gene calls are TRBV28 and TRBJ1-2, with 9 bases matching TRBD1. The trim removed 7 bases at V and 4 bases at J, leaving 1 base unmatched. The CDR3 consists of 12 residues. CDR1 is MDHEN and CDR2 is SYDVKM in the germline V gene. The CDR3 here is CASTTGGYGYTF. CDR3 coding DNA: TGTGCCAGCACGACAGGGGGCTATGGCTACACCTTC.

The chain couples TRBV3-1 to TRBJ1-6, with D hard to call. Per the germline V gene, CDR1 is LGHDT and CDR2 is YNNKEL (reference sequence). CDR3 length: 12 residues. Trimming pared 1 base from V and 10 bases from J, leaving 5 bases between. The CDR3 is CASSQGPSPLHF. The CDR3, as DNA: TGTGCCAGCAGCCAAGGTCCATCACCCCTCCACTTT.

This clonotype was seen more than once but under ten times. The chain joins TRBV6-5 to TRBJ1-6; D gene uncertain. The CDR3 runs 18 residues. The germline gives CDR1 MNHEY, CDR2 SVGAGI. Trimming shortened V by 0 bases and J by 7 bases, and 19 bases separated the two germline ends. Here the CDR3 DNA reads TGTGCCAGCAGTTACTCGGGTCCAGGCGAACCCAGGAATTCACCCCTCCACTTT. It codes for CASSYSGPGEPRNSPLHF.

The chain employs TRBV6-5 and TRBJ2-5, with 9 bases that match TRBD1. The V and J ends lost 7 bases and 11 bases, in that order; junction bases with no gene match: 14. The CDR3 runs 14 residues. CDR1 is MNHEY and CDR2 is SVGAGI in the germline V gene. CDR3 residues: CASNLQGAGGEQYF. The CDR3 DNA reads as TGTGCCAGCAACCTACAGGGGGCAGGGGGAGAGCAGTACTTC.

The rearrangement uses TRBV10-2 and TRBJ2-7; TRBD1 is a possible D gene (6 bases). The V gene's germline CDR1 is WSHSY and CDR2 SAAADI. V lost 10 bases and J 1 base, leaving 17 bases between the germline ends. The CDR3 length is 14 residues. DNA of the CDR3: TGCGCCACCCAAGACAGGCGACGGTCCTACGAGCAGTACTTC. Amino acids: CATQDRRRSYEQYF.

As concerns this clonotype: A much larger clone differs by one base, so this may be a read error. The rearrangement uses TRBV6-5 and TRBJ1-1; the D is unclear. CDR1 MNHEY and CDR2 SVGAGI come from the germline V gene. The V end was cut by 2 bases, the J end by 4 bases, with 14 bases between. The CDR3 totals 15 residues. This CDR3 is CASSYAKRAITEAFF. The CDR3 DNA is TGTGCCAGCAGTTACGCGAAAAGGGCGATCACTGAAGCTTTCTTT.

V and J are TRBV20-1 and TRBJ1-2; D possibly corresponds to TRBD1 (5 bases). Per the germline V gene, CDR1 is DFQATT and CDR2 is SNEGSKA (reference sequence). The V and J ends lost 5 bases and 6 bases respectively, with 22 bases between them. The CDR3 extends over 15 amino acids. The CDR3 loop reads CSALHSLAGLHGYTF. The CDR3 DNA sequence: TGCAGTGCTCTCCATTCCCTGGCAGGGCTTCATGGCTACACCTTC.

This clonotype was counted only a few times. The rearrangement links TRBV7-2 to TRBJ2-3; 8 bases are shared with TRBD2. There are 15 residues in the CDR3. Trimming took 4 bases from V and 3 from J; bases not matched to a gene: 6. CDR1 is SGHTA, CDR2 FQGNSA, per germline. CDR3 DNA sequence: TGTGCCAGCAGCTCACAGCGGGAGACGACAGATACGCAGTATTTT. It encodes CASSSQRETTDTQYF.

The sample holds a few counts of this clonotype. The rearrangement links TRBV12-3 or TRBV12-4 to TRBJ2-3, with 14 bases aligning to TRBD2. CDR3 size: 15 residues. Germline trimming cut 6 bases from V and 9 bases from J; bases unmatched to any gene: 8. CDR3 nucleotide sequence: TGTGCCAGCAGCCCCCAAGGACTAGCGGGAGGCACGCAGTATTTT. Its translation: CASSPQGLAGGTQYF.

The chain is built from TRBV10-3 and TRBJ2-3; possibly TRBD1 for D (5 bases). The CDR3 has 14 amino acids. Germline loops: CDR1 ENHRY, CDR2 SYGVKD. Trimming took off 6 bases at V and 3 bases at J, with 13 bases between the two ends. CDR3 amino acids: CAIRGRDWTDTQYF. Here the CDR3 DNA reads TGTGCCATCAGGGGCAGGGATTGGACAGATACGCAGTATTTT.

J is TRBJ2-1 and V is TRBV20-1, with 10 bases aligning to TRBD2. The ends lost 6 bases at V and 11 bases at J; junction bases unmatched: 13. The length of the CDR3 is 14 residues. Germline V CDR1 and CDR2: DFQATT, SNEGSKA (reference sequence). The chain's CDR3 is CSATAGGARDQQFF. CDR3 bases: TGCAGTGCCACAGCGGGGGGGGCAAGGGATCAGCAGTTCTTC.

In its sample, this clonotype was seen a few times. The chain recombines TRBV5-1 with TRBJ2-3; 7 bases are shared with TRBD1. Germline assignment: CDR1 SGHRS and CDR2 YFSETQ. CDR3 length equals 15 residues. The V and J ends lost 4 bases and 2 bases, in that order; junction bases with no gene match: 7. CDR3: CASSGGQPHTDTQYF. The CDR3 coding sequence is TGCGCCAGCAGCGGGGGACAGCCCCACACAGATACGCAGTATTTT.

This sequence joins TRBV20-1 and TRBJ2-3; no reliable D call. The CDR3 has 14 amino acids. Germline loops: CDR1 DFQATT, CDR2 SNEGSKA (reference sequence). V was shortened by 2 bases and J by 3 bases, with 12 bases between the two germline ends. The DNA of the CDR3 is TGCAGTGCTAGAAAAGAATTCAGTACAGATACGCAGTATTTT. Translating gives CSARKEFSTDTQYF.

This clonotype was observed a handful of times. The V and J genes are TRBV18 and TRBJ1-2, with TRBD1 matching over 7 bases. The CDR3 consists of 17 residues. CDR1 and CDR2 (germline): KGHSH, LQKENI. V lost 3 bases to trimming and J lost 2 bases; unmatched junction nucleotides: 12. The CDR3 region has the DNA TGTGCCAGCTCACCCAGGCGGGACAGAGCTGAAAACTATGGCTACACCTTC. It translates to CASSPRRDRAENYGYTF. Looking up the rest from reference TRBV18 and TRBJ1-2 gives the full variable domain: NAGVMQNPRHLVRRRGQEARLRCSPMKGHSHVYWYRQLPEEGLKFMVYLQKENIIDESGMPKERFSAEFPKEGPSILRIQQVVRGDSAAYFCASSPRRDRAENYGYTFGSGTRLTVV.

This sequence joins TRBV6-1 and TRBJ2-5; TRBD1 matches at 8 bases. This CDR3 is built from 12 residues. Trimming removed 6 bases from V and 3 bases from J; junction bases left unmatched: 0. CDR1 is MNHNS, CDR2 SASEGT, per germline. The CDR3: CASRTGEETQYF. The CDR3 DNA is TGTGCCAGCAGGACAGGGGAAGAGACCCAGTACTTC.